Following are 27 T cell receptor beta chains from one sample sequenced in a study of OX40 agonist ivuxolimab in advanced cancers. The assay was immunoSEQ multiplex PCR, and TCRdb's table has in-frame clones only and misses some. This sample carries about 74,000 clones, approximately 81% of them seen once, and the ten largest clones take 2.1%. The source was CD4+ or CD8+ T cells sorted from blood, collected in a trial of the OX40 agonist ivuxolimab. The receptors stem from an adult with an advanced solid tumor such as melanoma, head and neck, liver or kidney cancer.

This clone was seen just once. CDR3 in amino acids: CASILGGRGTDTQYF. The CDR3 DNA follows: TGTGCCAGCATCTTGGGGGGAAGAGGCACAGATACGCAGTATTTT. The chain employs TRBV28 and TRBJ2-3, with a possible D match to TRBD2 (6 bases). CDR1 MDHEN and CDR2 SYDVKM come from the germline V gene. There are 15 residues in the CDR3. Deletions cut 7 bases from V and 1 base from J, with 15 bases between.

The CDR3 coding sequence is TGTGCCAGCAGACAAAGACAGGGGGCTAGGAGTTACTATGGCTACACCTTC. It codes for CASRQRQGARSYYGYTF. The genes are TRBV7-2 and TRBJ1-2, with 10 bases aligning to TRBD1. Trimming cost V 6 bases and J 3 bases; bases outside gene matches: 13. The germline V gene encodes CDR1 SGHTA and CDR2 FQGNSA. The CDR3 is made up of 17 amino acids.

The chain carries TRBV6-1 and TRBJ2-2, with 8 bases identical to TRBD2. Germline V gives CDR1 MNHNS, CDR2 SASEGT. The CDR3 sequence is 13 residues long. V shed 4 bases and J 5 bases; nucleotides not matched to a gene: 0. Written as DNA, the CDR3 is TGTGCCAGCAGTGTAGCGGGGACCGGGGAGCTGTTTTTT. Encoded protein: CASSVAGTGELFF.

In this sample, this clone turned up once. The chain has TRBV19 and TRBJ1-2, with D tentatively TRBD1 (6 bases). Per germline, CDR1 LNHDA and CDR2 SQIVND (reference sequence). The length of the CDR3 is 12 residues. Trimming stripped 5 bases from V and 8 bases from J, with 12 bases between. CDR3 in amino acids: CASSVGQFGYTF. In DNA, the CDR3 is TGTGCCAGTAGTGTAGGACAGTTCGGCTACACCTTC.

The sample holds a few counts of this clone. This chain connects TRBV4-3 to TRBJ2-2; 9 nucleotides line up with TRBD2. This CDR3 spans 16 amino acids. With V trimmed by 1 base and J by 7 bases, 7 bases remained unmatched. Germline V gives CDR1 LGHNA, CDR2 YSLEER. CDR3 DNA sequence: TGCGCCAGCAGCCAAGGGGCGGGGGGGCCAAGCGGGGAGCTGTTTTTT. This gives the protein CASSQGAGGPSGELFF.

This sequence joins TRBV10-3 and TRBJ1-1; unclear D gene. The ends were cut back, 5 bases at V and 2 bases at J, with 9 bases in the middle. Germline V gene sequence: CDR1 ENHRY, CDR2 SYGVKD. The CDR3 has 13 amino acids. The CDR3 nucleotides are TGTGCCATCAGTCTCCCGGGAAACACTGAAGCTTTCTTT. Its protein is CAISLPGNTEAFF.

The CDR3 nucleotides are TGTGCCATCAGTGACATCGGGACTAGCGGGACACTCACAGATACGCAGTATTTT. The encoded protein is CAISDIGTSGTLTDTQYF. J is TRBJ2-3 and V is TRBV10-3, with 13 bases that match TRBD2. Germline V CDR1 and CDR2: ENHRY, SYGVKD. Losses at the gene ends were 3 bases for V and 2 bases for J; bases not matched to a gene: 8. The CDR3 totals 18 residues.

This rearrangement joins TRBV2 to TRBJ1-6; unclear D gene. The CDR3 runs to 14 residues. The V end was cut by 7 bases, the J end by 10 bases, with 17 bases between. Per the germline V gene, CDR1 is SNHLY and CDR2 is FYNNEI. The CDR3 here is CASTGTALKSPLHF. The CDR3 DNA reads TGTGCCAGCACGGGAACGGCGCTAAAGTCACCCCTCCACTTT.

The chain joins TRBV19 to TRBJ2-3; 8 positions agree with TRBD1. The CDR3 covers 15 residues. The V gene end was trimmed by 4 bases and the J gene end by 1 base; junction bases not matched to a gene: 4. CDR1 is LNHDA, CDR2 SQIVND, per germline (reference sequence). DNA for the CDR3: TGTGCCAGTAGTAGTTCGGACAGGGGCACAGATACGCAGTATTTT. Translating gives CASSSSDRGTDTQYF.

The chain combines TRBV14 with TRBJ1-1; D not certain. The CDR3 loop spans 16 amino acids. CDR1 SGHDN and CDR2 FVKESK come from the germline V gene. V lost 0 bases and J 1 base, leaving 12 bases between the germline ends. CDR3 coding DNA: TGTGCCAGCAGCCAAGAGGGGAACAGACAGAACACTGAAGCTTTCTTT. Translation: CASSQEGNRQNTEAFF.

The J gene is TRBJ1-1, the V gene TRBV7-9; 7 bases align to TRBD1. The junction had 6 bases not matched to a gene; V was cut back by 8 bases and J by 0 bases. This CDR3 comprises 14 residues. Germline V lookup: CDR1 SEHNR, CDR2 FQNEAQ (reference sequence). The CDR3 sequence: CASYRTGMNTEAFF. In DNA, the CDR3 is TGTGCCAGCTATCGGACAGGCATGAACACTGAAGCTTTCTTT.

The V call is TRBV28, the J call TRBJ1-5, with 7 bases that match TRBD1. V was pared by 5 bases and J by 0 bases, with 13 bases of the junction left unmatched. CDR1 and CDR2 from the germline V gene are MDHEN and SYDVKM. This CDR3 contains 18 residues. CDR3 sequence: CASSNPGGIGNSNQPQHF. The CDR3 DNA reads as TGTGCCAGCAGTAATCCAGGGGGTATTGGAAATAGCAATCAGCCCCAGCATTTT.

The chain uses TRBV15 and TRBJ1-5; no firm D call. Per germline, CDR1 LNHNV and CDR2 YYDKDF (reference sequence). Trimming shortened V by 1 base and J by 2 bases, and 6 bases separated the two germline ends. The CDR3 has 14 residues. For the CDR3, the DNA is TGTGCCACCAGCAGAGGGGCAGGCAATCAGCCCCAGCATTTT. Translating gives CATSRGAGNQPQHF.

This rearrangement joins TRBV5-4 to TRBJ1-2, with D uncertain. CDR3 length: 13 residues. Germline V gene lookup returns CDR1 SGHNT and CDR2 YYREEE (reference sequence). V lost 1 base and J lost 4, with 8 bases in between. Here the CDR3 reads CASSLSFSYGYTF. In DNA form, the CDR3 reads TGTGCCAGCAGCTTGTCTTTTAGCTATGGCTACACCTTC.

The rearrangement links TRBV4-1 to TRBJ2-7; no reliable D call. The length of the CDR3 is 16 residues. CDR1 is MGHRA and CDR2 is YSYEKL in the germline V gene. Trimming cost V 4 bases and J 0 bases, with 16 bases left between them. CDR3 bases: TGCGCCAGCAGCCCCACCCTGGCTGGTAGCTCCTACGAGCAGTACTTC. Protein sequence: CASSPTLAGSSYEQYF.

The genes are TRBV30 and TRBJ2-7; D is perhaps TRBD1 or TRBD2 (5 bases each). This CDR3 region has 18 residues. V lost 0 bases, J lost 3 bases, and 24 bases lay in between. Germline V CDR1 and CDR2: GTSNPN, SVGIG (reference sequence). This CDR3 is CAWSVSPGEGLLIYEQYF. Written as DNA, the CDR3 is TGTGCCTGGAGTGTATCCCCAGGAGAGGGGCTACTTATCTACGAGCAGTACTTC. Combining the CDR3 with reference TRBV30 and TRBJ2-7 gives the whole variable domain SQTIHQWPATLVQPVGSPLSLECTVEGTSNPNLYWYRQAAGRGLQLLFYSVGIGQISSEVPQNLSASRPQDRQFILSSKKLLLSDSGFYLCAWSVSPGEGLLIYEQYFGPGTRLTVT.

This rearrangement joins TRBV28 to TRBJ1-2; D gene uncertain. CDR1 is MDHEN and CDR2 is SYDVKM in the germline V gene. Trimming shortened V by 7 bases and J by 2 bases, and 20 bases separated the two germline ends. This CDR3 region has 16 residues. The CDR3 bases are TGTGCCAGCAATCGACAAGACCTGTCCTGGAACTATGGCTACACCTTC. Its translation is CASNRQDLSWNYGYTF.

The CDR3 loop reads CASSEWESARTEAFF. CDR3 DNA sequence: TGTGCCAGCAGTGAGTGGGAGTCGGCGAGGACTGAAGCTTTCTTT. The rearrangement links TRBV2 to TRBJ1-1; D is ambiguous. The CDR3 contains 15 residues. Germline V gene sequence: CDR1 SNHLY, CDR2 FYNNEI. The V gene lost 3 bases and the J gene lost 5 bases, with 16 bases spanning the gap.

This CDR3 reads CASSVGPYGYTF. The CDR3 nucleotides read TGTGCCAGCAGCGTAGGGCCTTATGGCTACACCTTC. The rearrangement joins TRBV9 to TRBJ1-2; D gene ambiguous. Germline CDR1 and CDR2: SGDLS and YYNGEE. V was shortened by 0 bases and J by 5 bases, with 5 bases between the two germline ends. The CDR3 spans 12 residues.

The CDR3 DNA is TGTGCCAGCTCACTTAGGGCGGGAGATAACACCGGGGAGCTGTTTTTT. Translation: CASSLRAGDNTGELFF. This chain connects TRBV18 to TRBJ2-2, with 7 bases aligning to TRBD2. Per the germline V gene, CDR1 is KGHSH and CDR2 is LQKENI. CDR3 length: 16 residues. V shed 4 bases and J 2 bases; nucleotides not matched to a gene: 7.

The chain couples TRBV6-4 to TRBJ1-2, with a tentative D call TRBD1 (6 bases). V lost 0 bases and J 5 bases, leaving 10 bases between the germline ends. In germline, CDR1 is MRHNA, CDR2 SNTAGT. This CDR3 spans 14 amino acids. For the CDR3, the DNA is TGTGCCAGCAGTGACTCGGGGGGCCGGTATGGCTACACCTTC. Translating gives CASSDSGGRYGYTF.

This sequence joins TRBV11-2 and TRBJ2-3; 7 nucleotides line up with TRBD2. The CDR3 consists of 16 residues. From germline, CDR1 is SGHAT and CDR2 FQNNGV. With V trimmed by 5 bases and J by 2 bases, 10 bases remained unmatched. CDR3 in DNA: TGTGCCAGCAGCCGAGAGCGGGAAAAACACACAGATACGCAGTATTTT. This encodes CASSREREKHTDTQYF.

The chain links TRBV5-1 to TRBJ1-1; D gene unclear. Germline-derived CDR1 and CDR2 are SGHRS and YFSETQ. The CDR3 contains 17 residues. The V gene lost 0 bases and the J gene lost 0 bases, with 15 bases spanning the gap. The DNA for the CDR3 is TGCGCCAGCAGCTTGGCCGGGGTGCGAGGACTGAACACTGAAGCTTTCTTT. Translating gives CASSLAGVRGLNTEAFF.

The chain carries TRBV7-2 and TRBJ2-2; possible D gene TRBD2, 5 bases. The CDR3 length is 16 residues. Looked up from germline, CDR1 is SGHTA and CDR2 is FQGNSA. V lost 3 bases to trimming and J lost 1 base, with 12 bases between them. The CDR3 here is CASSFDNRENTGELFF. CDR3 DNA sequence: TGTGCCAGCAGCTTTGACAATCGGGAGAACACCGGGGAGCTGTTTTTT.

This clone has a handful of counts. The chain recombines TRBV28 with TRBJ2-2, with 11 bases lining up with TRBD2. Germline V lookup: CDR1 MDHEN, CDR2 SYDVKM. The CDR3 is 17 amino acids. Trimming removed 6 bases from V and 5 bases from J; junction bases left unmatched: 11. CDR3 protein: CASRGLSGRAGTGELFF. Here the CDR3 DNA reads TGTGCCAGCAGGGGACTTAGCGGGAGGGCGGGAACCGGGGAGCTGTTTTTT. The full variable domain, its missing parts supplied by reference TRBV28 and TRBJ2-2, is DVKVTQSSRYLVKRTGEKVFLECVQDMDHENMFWYRQDPGLGLRLIYFSYDVKMKEKGDIPEGYSVSREKKERFSLILESASTNQTSMYLCASRGLSGRAGTGELFFGEGSRLTVL.

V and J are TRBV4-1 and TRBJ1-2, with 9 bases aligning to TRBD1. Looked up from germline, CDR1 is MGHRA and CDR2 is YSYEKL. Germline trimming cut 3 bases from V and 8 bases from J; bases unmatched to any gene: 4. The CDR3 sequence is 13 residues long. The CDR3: CASSQPGQGGYTF. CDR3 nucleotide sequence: TGCGCCAGCAGCCAGCCGGGACAGGGAGGCTACACCTTC.

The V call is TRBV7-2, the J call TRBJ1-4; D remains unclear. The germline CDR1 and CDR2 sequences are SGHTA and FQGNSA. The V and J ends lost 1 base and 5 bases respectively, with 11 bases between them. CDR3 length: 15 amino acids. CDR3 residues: CASSLEVRSNEKLFF. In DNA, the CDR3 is TGTGCCAGCAGCTTAGAAGTAAGGAGCAATGAAAAACTGTTTTTT.